Shown below are 7 T cell receptor beta chains from a single sample sequenced in a study of T cells after yellow fever vaccination. One entry per CDR3 protein, called by TCRdb with MiXCR from the 5' RACE reads. The sample holds 310,000 or so distinct CDR3 sequences, around 6.8% seen once. The source was PBMCs, collected more than 35 days after the first yellow fever vaccination. The receptor set was obtained from a man aged 18-30 years who received the YFV17D yellow fever vaccine.

This clonotype was seen more than once but under ten times. The J gene is TRBJ1-2, the V gene TRBV5-1, with a tentative D call TRBD1 (6 bases). The CDR3 loop spans 15 amino acids. Germline values: CDR1 SGHRS, CDR2 YFSETQ. Deletions cut 3 bases from V and 4 bases from J, with 16 bases between. CDR3 loop: CASSWGGQRGYGYTF. The DNA for the CDR3 is TGCGCCAGCAGCTGGGGAGGACAGCGAGGCTATGGCTACACCTTC.

Only a few counts were recorded for this clonotype. The CDR3 loop is CASVTGGTFTGELFF. In DNA form, the CDR3 reads TGTGCCAGCGTCACAGGGGGGACTTTCACCGGGGAGCTGTTTTTT. The chain uses TRBV12-3 or TRBV12-4 and TRBJ2-2; TRBD1 aligns across 8 bases. V lost 8 bases, J lost 4 bases, and 9 bases stayed unmatched. This CDR3 contains 15 residues.

This clonotype was detected only a few times. This chain connects TRBV15 to TRBJ2-7; TRBD2 aligns across 7 bases. From germline, CDR1 is LNHNV and CDR2 YYDKDF (reference sequence). Trimming removed 1 base from V and 4 bases from J; junction bases left unmatched: 1. CDR3 length equals 13 residues. Written as DNA, the CDR3 is TGTGCCACCAGCAGAGGACTAGCTTACGAGCAGTACGTC. It translates to CATSRGLAYEQYV.

In its sample, this clonotype was seen a few times. This chain joins TRBV4-2 and TRBJ1-1; D is uncertain. The CDR3 totals 17 residues. Germline lookup yields CDR1 LGHNA and CDR2 YNFKEQ. Trimming took off 0 bases at V and 6 bases at J, with 20 bases between the two ends. The DNA for the CDR3 is TGTGCCAGCAGCCAAGATCACGGGGAGGAGTCAGGATCTGAAGCTTTCTTT. Translation gives CASSQDHGEESGSEAFF.

This clonotype came up a few times. CDR3 amino acids: CASSLSTSPDTQYF. The DNA for the CDR3 is TGTGCCAGCAGTTTATCGACAAGCCCCGATACGCAGTATTTT. This chain joins TRBV12-3 or TRBV12-4 and TRBJ2-3; unclear D gene. CDR3 length: 14 amino acids. The V gene lost 2 bases and the J gene lost 6 bases, with 12 bases spanning the gap.

The V gene is TRBV12-3 or TRBV12-4, the J gene TRBJ2-7; D not resolved. CDR3 size: 15 residues. With 2 bases removed from V and 3 bases from J, the gap between germline ends came to 14 bases. CDR3 nucleotides: TGTGCCAGCAGTTTATCGGCCGGCAAAATCTACGAGCAGTACTTC. Its translation: CASSLSAGKIYEQYF.

Many counts were recorded for this clonotype. CDR3 residues: CASSSQTDRADTQYF. The CDR3 DNA reads TGCGCCAGCAGCTCCCAAACGGACAGAGCCGATACGCAGTATTTT. This chain joins TRBV5-1 and TRBJ2-3; the D gene is possibly TRBD1 (6 bases). Looked up from germline, CDR1 is SGHRS and CDR2 is YFSETQ. V was clipped by 3 bases and J by 6 bases, with 17 bases between them. CDR3 length: 15 residues.